A single sample gave rise to the 5 T cell receptor beta chains below, sequenced in a study of blood T cell repertoires in COVID-19. Sequencing used immunoSEQ multiplex PCR; TCRdb keeps in-frame clones, though not all of them. The sample holds some 70,000 clones, around four fifths seen once. Specimen: peripheral blood. The source of these receptors is a man in his fifties or sixties with COVID-19, enrolled during active disease.

The V and J genes are TRBV28 and TRBJ2-7, with TRBD1 matching over 8 bases. Germline V gene sequence: CDR1 MDHEN, CDR2 SYDVKM. V lost 6 bases and J lost 6; bases outside the gene matches: 13. The CDR3 length is 15 residues. The CDR3 nucleotides read TGTGCCAGCAGGGGACCTGGACAGGGAAAAGGCGAGCAGTACTTC. Translated: CASRGPGQGKGEQYF.

The genes are TRBV28 and TRBJ2-7; D call uncertain. Germline V lookup: CDR1 MDHEN, CDR2 SYDVKM. With 5 bases removed from V and 4 bases from J, the gap between germline ends came to 9 bases. CDR3 length equals 12 residues. In nucleotides, the CDR3 is TGTGCCAGCAGTCCCCCCCGGTACGAGCAGTACTTC. This codes for CASSPPRYEQYF.

In DNA, the CDR3 is TGTGCCAGCAGTTTTCCCCCGGGTGGGGAGGCCGACCCAGATACGCAGTATTTT. Translating it yields CASSFPPGGEADPDTQYF. J is TRBJ2-3 and V is TRBV27; tentative D call: TRBD2 (6 bases). Germline CDR1 MNHEY, CDR2 SMNVEV (reference sequence). Trimming removed 3 bases at V and 4 bases at J, with 23 bases between. This CDR3 contains 18 residues.

CDR3 region: CASSSGLVGETQYF. CDR3 nucleotide sequence: TGCGCCAGCAGTTCGGGACTAGTCGGAGAGACCCAGTACTTC. The chain has TRBV5-1 and TRBJ2-5; TRBD2 aligns across 8 bases. This CDR3 is 14 amino acids long. Per the germline V gene, CDR1 is SGHRS and CDR2 is YFSETQ. Trimming cost V 5 bases and J 4 bases; bases outside gene matches: 7.

The chain is built from TRBV12-5 and TRBJ1-5; a possible D gene is TRBD1 (5 bases). The length of the CDR3 is 13 residues. Trimming stripped 9 bases from V and 4 bases from J, with 13 bases between. Germline V CDR1 and CDR2: LGHNT, FRNRAP. The CDR3 DNA follows: TGTGCTAGCCAGAGTTCAGGGAATCAGCCCCAGCATTTT. Residues: CASQSSGNQPQHF.